This TCR beta chain was recorded in a study of cytotoxic CD8 clonotypes in ibrutinib-treated CLL. Whole-study findings and limits: Higher circulating CD8+ T-cell counts strongly accompanied higher baseline clonality, above age-matched healthy donors.

This CDR3 is 15 amino acids long. V lost 5 bases to trimming and J lost 1 base; unmatched junction nucleotides: 5. Germline V gene sequence: CDR1 SGHAT, CDR2 FQDESV (reference sequence). This clone was recorded many times. Its antigen is as yet unknown. Investigators sought sequencing depths of between 1 in 200,000 and 1 in 1 million T cells. Assay: immunoSEQ multiplex PCR; the TCRdb copy retains only in-frame clones and omits some. The table has about 57,000 clones, around 60% seen once; the top ten hold about a fifth. This chain connects TRBV11-1 to TRBJ1-5; TRBD1 agrees at 7 bases. The sequence was obtained from a human donor with chronic lymphocytic leukemia. Source: PBMCs, taken after 24 months of ibrutinib treatment. Written as DNA, the CDR3 is TGTGCCAGCAGCACGACAGGGAACAGCAATCAGCCCCAGCATTTT. Amino acids: CASSTTGNSNQPQHF. Full variable domain (outside the CDR3, taken from reference TRBV11-1 and TRBJ1-5): EAEVAQSPRYKITEKSQAVAFWCDPISGHATLYWYRQILGQGPELLVQFQDESVVDDSQLPKDRFSAERLKGVDSTLKIQPAELGDSAMYLCASSTTGNSNQPQHFGDGTRLSIL.